Presented here are 17 T cell receptor beta chains from one specimen sequenced in a study of blood T cell repertoires in COVID-19. Here immunoSEQ multiplex PCR was the method, and the copy in TCRdb shows in-frame clones only, minus some. The repertoire has about 110,000 clones, less than 85% of them found once; the top ten carry over 15%. Input material: peripheral blood. The receptors originated from a woman aged 60-75 years with acute or convalescent COVID-19.

The V gene is TRBV4-3, the J gene TRBJ2-1; 11 nucleotides agree with TRBD2. Per germline, CDR1 LGHNA and CDR2 YSLEER. The length of the CDR3 is 16 residues. V shed 1 base and J 8 bases; nucleotides not matched to a gene: 7. As DNA, the CDR3 is TGCGCCAGCAGCCAAGGTCATAGCGGGAGGGGGGATGAGCAGTTCTTC. This codes for CASSQGHSGRGDEQFF.

This rearrangement joins TRBV9 to TRBJ2-3; the match to TRBD2 covers 10 bases. This CDR3 spans 13 amino acids. Trimming cost V 5 bases and J 5 bases; bases outside gene matches: 2. Germline-derived CDR1 and CDR2 are SGDLS and YYNGEE. CDR3 sequence reads: CASRGTSVDTQYF. The CDR3 DNA follows: TGTGCCAGCAGAGGGACTAGCGTAGATACGCAGTATTTT.

This clone came up once. V is TRBV24-1 and J is TRBJ1-2; 7 bases match TRBD1. The CDR3 totals 14 residues. Germline V gene lookup returns CDR1 KGHDR and CDR2 SFDVKD. J lost 5 bases, V lost 5 bases, and 7 bases had no gene match. In DNA, the CDR3 is TGTGCCACCAGTGGGACAGGACAAGATTATGGCTACACCTTC. Its translation is CATSGTGQDYGYTF.

This chain connects TRBV7-9 to TRBJ2-3, with no clear D. CDR1 and CDR2 from the germline V gene are SEHNR and FQNEAQ (reference sequence). V gave up 4 bases and J gave up 0 bases, with 8 bases separating them. CDR3 length: 14 residues. Here the CDR3 reads CASSSPVSTDTQYF. In DNA, the CDR3 is TGTGCCAGCAGCTCTCCCGTGAGCACAGATACGCAGTATTTT.

A remark on this clone: At one end, the junction sequence differs from germline, possibly due to a read error. V gene TRBV6-1 combines with J gene TRBJ1-1; D is ambiguous. The CDR3 runs 12 residues. Germline V CDR1 and CDR2: MNHNS, SASEGT. The CDR3: CASSEVPTGAFF. The CDR3 coding sequence is TGTGCCAGCAGTGAAGTGCCAACTGGAGCTTTCTTT.

This rearrangement joins TRBV14 to TRBJ2-2; maybe TRBD1 (5 bases). Looked up from germline, CDR1 is SGHDN and CDR2 is FVKESK. This CDR3 has 15 residues. Between the trimmed V and J ends, which lost 4 bases and 6 bases, there was a span of 15 bases. The CDR3 here is CASSPTLTGPGELFF. The CDR3 nucleotides read TGTGCCAGCAGCCCCACCCTAACAGGCCCCGGGGAGCTGTTTTTT.

Only one count was recorded for this clone. CDR3 nucleotide sequence: TGTGCCAGCAGCTCGACAGGGGGCGGTGAAGCTTTCTTT. Protein product: CASSSTGGGEAFF. The V call is TRBV6-2 or TRBV6-3, the J call TRBJ1-1; TRBD1 agrees at 10 bases. The CDR3 loop spans 13 amino acids. Germline CDR1 reads MNHEY; CDR2 reads SVGEGT. With V trimmed by 6 bases and J by 7 bases, 5 bases remained unmatched.

This chain uses TRBV6-2 or TRBV6-3 with TRBJ1-2; 11 positions match TRBD1. V shed 5 bases, J shed 4 bases, and the junction held 6 bases outside the gene matches. Germline CDR1 MNHEY, CDR2 SVGEGT. The CDR3 totals 15 residues. The DNA of the CDR3 is TGTGCCAGCAGTCCCCGGGACAGGGGGTTCTATGGCTACACCTTC. Amino acids: CASSPRDRGFYGYTF.

This clone was detected a few times. The chain has TRBV5-1 and TRBJ2-3; 8 bases fit TRBD2. V was clipped by 0 bases and J by 2 bases; unmatched bases: 2. The CDR3 consists of 15 residues. Germline-derived CDR1 and CDR2 are SGHRS and YFSETQ. CDR3 sequence: CASSLGGRNTDTQYF. Here the CDR3 DNA reads TGCGCCAGCAGCTTGGGCGGGAGGAACACAGATACGCAGTATTTT.

V usage is TRBV24-1 and J usage is TRBJ2-3; TRBD1 matches 10 bases. Germline values: CDR1 KGHDR, CDR2 SFDVKD. Trimming cost V 4 bases and J 7 bases; bases outside gene matches: 7. The CDR3 loop spans 15 amino acids. The CDR3 DNA follows: TGTGCCACCAGTGACCCGGGACAGGGGACAAATACGCAGTATTTT. This translates into CATSDPGQGTNTQYF.

V gene TRBV18 combines with J gene TRBJ1-1; 8 nucleotides align to TRBD1. Germline loops: CDR1 KGHSH, CDR2 LQKENI. V was clipped by 0 bases and J by 8 bases; unmatched bases: 5. The CDR3 covers 14 residues. CDR3 nucleotides: TGTGCCAGCTCACCACCGGGGGACAGGTCAGAAGCTTTCTTT. Translating gives CASSPPGDRSEAFF.

The genes are TRBV29-1 and TRBJ1-5; D gene ambiguous. Germline CDR1 reads SQVTM; CDR2 reads ANQGSEA. Trimming stripped 4 bases from V and 5 bases from J, with 9 bases between. There are 12 residues in the CDR3. The CDR3 bases are TGCAGCGTTGGCGATACCCATCAGCCCCAGCATTTT. Its translation: CSVGDTHQPQHF.

This clone was observed a handful of times. The chain links TRBV9 to TRBJ2-2; TRBD2 might be the D (6 bases). Germline CDR1 is SGDLS and CDR2 is YYNGEE. The CDR3 consists of 14 residues. V was clipped by 4 bases and J by 5 bases, with 12 bases between them. The CDR3 region is CASSPWSGTGELFF. The CDR3 DNA sequence: TGTGCCAGCAGCCCTTGGAGCGGGACCGGGGAGCTGTTTTTT.

The chain uses TRBV5-4 and TRBJ1-1; no reliable D call. V lost 1 base and J 4 bases, leaving 8 bases between the germline ends. The germline V gene has CDR1 SGHNT and CDR2 YYREEE (reference sequence). This CDR3 spans 13 amino acids. CDR3 residues: CASSLIRGTEAFF. The CDR3 nucleotides are TGTGCCAGCAGCTTGATCCGAGGCACTGAAGCTTTCTTT.

The count of this clone is one. The V and J genes are TRBV3-1 (or the pseudogene TRBV3-2) and TRBJ1-5; D call uncertain. The germline V gene encodes CDR1 LGHDT and CDR2 YNNKEL (reference sequence). Trimming left V 5 bases short and J 6 bases short, with 11 bases between. There are 13 residues in the CDR3. CDR3 DNA sequence: TGTGCCAGCAGCTCGACCCCAGGTCAGCCCCAGCATTTT. Translated: CASSSTPGQPQHF.

CDR3 sequence (DNA): TGTGCCATCAGTGAAGGAAGCGGGGAGTGGGGCTACACCTTC. It yields the protein CAISEGSGEWGYTF. J is TRBJ1-2 and V is TRBV10-3; D is unclear. This CDR3 has 14 amino acids. Deletions cut 3 bases from V and 8 bases from J, with 16 bases between. Germline lookup yields CDR1 ENHRY and CDR2 SYGVKD.

The chain recombines TRBV4-2 with TRBJ1-2, with a weak D call TRBD1 (5 bases). The CDR3 runs to 15 residues. CDR1 and CDR2 from the germline V gene are LGHNA and YNFKEQ. V was clipped by 4 bases and J by 1 base, with 13 bases between them. DNA of the CDR3: TGTGCCAGCAGCCCCGCCAGGGCCCTTAACTATGGCTACACCTTC. Amino acids: CASSPARALNYGYTF.